These 30 T cell receptor beta chains came from one sample sequenced in a study of blood T cells in healthy people across ages. A sample-barcoded 5' primer and a J-beta primer mix were used in a second PCR of roughly 7 to 11 cycles. A single record per CDR3 protein comes from TCRdb applying MiXCR to the 5' RACE reads. The sample gives about 930,000 distinct CDR3 sequences, roughly 29% of which show up once; roughly a tenth is in the top ten. In addition, the sample was reused for a study of T cells of mothers and their children.

The specimen was blood. These receptors originate from a woman aged 40 to 55 in good health.

This chain joins TRBV3-1 and TRBJ2-7, with D maybe TRBD2 (6 bases). The CDR3 consists of 16 residues. V was shortened by 4 bases and J by 1 base, with 17 bases between the two germline ends. The germline V gene encodes CDR1 LGHDT and CDR2 YNNKEL (reference sequence). The CDR3 protein is CASSPGAGSVSYEQYF. The CDR3 coding sequence is TGTGCCAGCAGCCCAGGTGCGGGGTCTGTGTCCTACGAGCAGTACTTC.

Details on this clonotype: A clone one base away is much larger, so this may be a read error. CDR3 DNA: TGCAGCGCTGACGGCTTGGGCGGGGTTGGCTACACCTTC. Amino acids: CSADGLGGVGYTF. V and J are TRBV29-1 and TRBJ1-2; no definite D call. Per the germline V gene, CDR1 is SQVTM and CDR2 is ANQGSEA. The CDR3 contains 13 residues. Trimming stripped 7 bases from V and 7 bases from J, with 19 bases between.

The V gene is TRBV7-2, the J gene TRBJ2-7; 8 positions match TRBD1. CDR3 length: 14 amino acids. V gave up 3 bases and J gave up 5 bases; unmatched junction bases: 6. Per the germline V gene, CDR1 is SGHTA and CDR2 is FQGNSA. DNA of the CDR3: TGTGCCAGCAGCTTTGGGTCAGGGGGCAACGAGCAGTACTTC. Its translation: CASSFGSGGNEQYF.

Only a few counts were recorded for this clonotype. V is TRBV10-3 and J is TRBJ2-7; 13 positions match TRBD2. V shed 10 bases and J 4 bases; nucleotides not matched to a gene: 4. The CDR3 is 13 residues long. Germline V CDR1 and CDR2: ENHRY, SYGVKD. The CDR3 DNA is TGTGCCACCGGGACTAGCGGGAATTACGAGCAGTACTTC. Translation gives CATGTSGNYEQYF.

This chain joins TRBV20-1 and TRBJ1-2; D gene uncertain. The CDR3 runs to 13 residues. Looked up from germline, CDR1 is DFQATT and CDR2 is SNEGSKA (reference sequence). V lost 1 base and J lost 0, with 6 bases in between. The CDR3 DNA follows: TGCAGTGCTAGAGTGTACTCTAACTATGGCTACACCTTC. Amino acid sequence: CSARVYSNYGYTF.

V is TRBV5-1 and J is TRBJ2-1; 10 bases fit TRBD1. Trimming cost V 4 bases and J 7 bases; bases outside gene matches: 8. CDR1 and CDR2 from the germline V gene are SGHRS and YFSETQ. The CDR3 contains 15 residues. CDR3 DNA sequence: TGCGCCAGCAGCCCTCAAGGACAGGGGGGAAATGAGCAGTTCTTC. Translated, it gives CASSPQGQGGNEQFF.

V is TRBV7-2 and J is TRBJ2-2, with 11 bases that match TRBD1. The CDR3 is made up of 16 amino acids. Trimming at V came to 5 bases and at J to 9 bases, leaving 11 bases not matched to a gene. CDR1 is SGHTA and CDR2 is FQGNSA in the germline V gene. The CDR3 loop is CASSPPGTGGGRELFF. CDR3 sequence (DNA): TGTGCCAGCAGCCCACCCGGGACAGGGGGAGGCCGGGAGCTGTTTTTT.

This clonotype was seen a handful of times. This chain joins TRBV28 and TRBJ1-5; 7 bases map to TRBD1. The germline CDR1 and CDR2 sequences are MDHEN and SYDVKM. The ends lost 2 bases at V and 2 bases at J; junction bases unmatched: 3. The CDR3 is 15 amino acids. Here the CDR3 reads CASSLQTGRNQPQHF. The CDR3 DNA reads as TGTGCCAGCAGTTTACAGACAGGGCGCAATCAGCCCCAGCATTTT.

V gene TRBV20-1 combines with J gene TRBJ2-7; TRBD2 matches 11 bases. Trimming took 5 bases from V and 2 from J; bases not matched to a gene: 5. CDR1 and CDR2 (germline): DFQATT, SNEGSKA (reference sequence). This CDR3 is built from 14 residues. In DNA, the CDR3 is TGCAGTGCTGGCGGGACTAGCGGAGCCTACGAGCAGTACTTC. Protein sequence: CSAGGTSGAYEQYF.

This CDR3 is CSAAQGGHQPQHF. In nucleotides, the CDR3 is TGCAGTGCGGCACAGGGTGGGCATCAGCCCCAGCATTTT. This chain connects TRBV20-1 to TRBJ1-5; TRBD1 is a possible D gene (6 bases). From germline, CDR1 is DFQATT and CDR2 SNEGSKA (reference sequence). Between the trimmed V and J ends, which lost 6 bases and 5 bases, there was a span of 14 bases. The CDR3 is 13 residues long.

This clonotype was seen at least ten times. The chain employs TRBV5-1 and TRBJ1-2; TRBD1 matches 9 bases. The J segment lost 8 bases and the V segment lost 0 bases, leaving 5 bases of the junction unmatched. There are 14 residues in the CDR3. CDR1 SGHRS and CDR2 YFSETQ come from the germline V gene. CDR3 residues: CASSLEGQGRGYTF. The CDR3 DNA reads as TGCGCCAGCAGCTTGGAGGGACAGGGAAGGGGCTACACCTTC.

CDR3 residues: CASSNRNRLGGQPQHF. In DNA form, the CDR3 reads TGTGCCAGTAGTAACCGAAACAGGTTGGGAGGTCAGCCCCAGCATTTT. V usage is TRBV19 and J usage is TRBJ1-5; tentatively, D is TRBD1 (5 bases). Trimming took off 4 bases at V and 6 bases at J, with 19 bases between the two ends. CDR1 LNHDA and CDR2 SQIVND come from the germline V gene (reference sequence). This CDR3 has 16 amino acids.

Ten or more counts support this clonotype. CDR3 loop: CASTYRAGGDQETQYF. The CDR3 DNA reads TGCGCCAGCACATATAGGGCGGGGGGAGACCAAGAGACCCAGTACTTC. This chain uses TRBV10-2 with TRBJ2-5, with TRBD2 identical over 8 bases. The CDR3 loop spans 16 amino acids. V was pared by 7 bases and J by 0 bases, with 10 bases of the junction left unmatched. Per the germline V gene, CDR1 is WSHSY and CDR2 is SAAADI.

This rearrangement joins TRBV7-3 to TRBJ1-1; 8 nucleotides line up with TRBD1. This CDR3 is built from 13 residues. Unmatched junction bases numbered 5, after V lost 5 bases and J lost 6 bases. From germline, CDR1 is SGHTA and CDR2 FQGTGA. CDR3 region: CASSLGQGSEAFF. CDR3 nucleotide sequence: TGTGCCAGCAGCCTTGGACAGGGCTCTGAAGCTTTCTTT.

The chain uses TRBV13 and TRBJ2-7; 16 bases fit TRBD2. The closer fit of TRBJ2-4 to the DNA end suggests the J call may be wrong. From germline, CDR1 is PRHDT and CDR2 FYEKMQ (reference sequence). This CDR3 is built from 21 residues. CDR3 residues: CASSWGAGTSGGALDQNIQYF. The CDR3 DNA follows: TGTGCCAGCAGCTGGGGAGCCGGGACTAGCGGGGGGGCCCTCGACCAAAACATTCAGTACTTC.

The rearrangement links TRBV20-1 to TRBJ2-1, with D uncertain. V was pared by 2 bases and J by 0 bases, with 17 bases between. The CDR3 runs 17 residues. From germline, CDR1 is DFQATT and CDR2 SNEGSKA (reference sequence). The CDR3 DNA reads TGCAGTGCTAGACCCTCGAGAGGCGTCTCCTCCTACAATGAGCAGTTCTTC. Residues: CSARPSRGVSSYNEQFF.

Remarks on this clonotype: This may come from a read error, since a much larger clone is one base off. V gene TRBV9 combines with J gene TRBJ2-5, with 8 bases lining up with TRBD2. This CDR3 has 15 residues. The V gene's germline CDR1 is SGDLS and CDR2 YYNGEE. In DNA form, the CDR3 reads TGTACCAGCAGCGTAGCGGGGAGCCCCGAAGAGACCCAGTACTTC. It yields the protein CTSSVAGSPEETQYF.

The chain uses TRBV20-1 and TRBJ1-5, with D unclear. The CDR3 spans 13 residues. The V gene lost 3 bases and the J gene lost 5 bases, with 11 bases spanning the gap. Per the germline V gene, CDR1 is DFQATT and CDR2 is SNEGSKA (reference sequence). The chain's CDR3 is CSASGRADQPQHF. The CDR3 DNA is TGCAGTGCTAGTGGCAGAGCCGATCAGCCCCAGCATTTT.

Comment on this clonotype: Mismatch with germline at one junction end may stem from a read error. This sequence joins TRBV7-2 and TRBJ2-5; tentative D call: TRBD1 (5 bases). Germline CDR1 reads SGHTA; CDR2 reads FQGNSA. This CDR3 is 13 amino acids long. As DNA, the CDR3 is TGTGCCAGCAGCTTAGCAGGGGTCGAGACCCGGTACTTC. Translation: CASSLAGVETRYF. The variable domain in full, completed from reference TRBV7-2 and TRBJ2-5, reads GAGVSQSPSNKVTEKGKDVELRCDPISGHTALYWYRQSLGQGLEFLIYFQGNSAPDKSGLPSDRFSAERTGGSVSTLTIQRTQQEDSAVYLCASSLAGVETRYFGPGTRLLVL.

The rearrangement links TRBV7-9 to TRBJ2-3; 7 bases agree with TRBD2. Germline V gene sequence: CDR1 SEHNR, CDR2 FQNEAQ (reference sequence). This CDR3 contains 15 residues. Unmatched junction bases numbered 8, after V lost 6 bases and J lost 2 bases. The CDR3 reads CASRWGGGDTDTQYF. DNA of the CDR3: TGTGCCAGCAGGTGGGGCGGGGGAGACACAGATACGCAGTATTTT.

A remark on this clonotype: This sequence may be a read error, since a much larger clone differs from it by one base. V usage is TRBV28 and J usage is TRBJ2-2; D possibly corresponds to TRBD1 (6 bases). Germline V CDR1 and CDR2: MDHEN, SYDVKM. The V end was cut by 2 bases, the J end by 3 bases, with 7 bases between. There are 14 residues in the CDR3. CDR3 sequence reads: CASSLKGDTGELFF. The CDR3 DNA follows: TGTGCCAGCAGTTTAAAGGGGGACACCGGGGAGCTGTTTTTT.

This clonotype turned up a few times. V is TRBV5-5 and J is TRBJ1-2, with a tentative D call TRBD1 (5 bases). The V end was cut by 2 bases, the J end by 8 bases, with 10 bases between. CDR1 is SGHKS and CDR2 is YYEKEE in the germline V gene (reference sequence). This CDR3 comprises 12 residues. The CDR3, as DNA: TGTGCCAGCAGCTTTGGGGCGGGGGGCTACACCTTC. It translates to CASSFGAGGYTF.

A few counts support this clonotype. The V and J genes are TRBV27 and TRBJ1-2; the D is unclear. Trimming cost V 2 bases and J 0 bases, with 7 bases left between them. Germline values: CDR1 MNHEY, CDR2 SMNVEV (reference sequence). The CDR3 extends over 14 amino acids. The CDR3 DNA sequence: TGTGCCAGCAGTTTAACAGCTACTAACTATGGCTACACCTTC. As protein: CASSLTATNYGYTF.

This clonotype was counted ten times or more. The CDR3 reads CASRMTGLPGETQYF. As DNA, the CDR3 is TGTGCCAGCAGGATGACAGGACTTCCAGGGGAGACCCAGTACTTC. The genes are TRBV6-1 and TRBJ2-5; possibly TRBD1 for D (6 bases). Between the trimmed V and J ends, which lost 6 bases and 5 bases, there was a span of 19 bases. The CDR3 covers 15 residues. Germline CDR1 and CDR2: MNHNS and SASEGT.

This chain links TRBV9 with TRBJ2-3, with 9 bases identical to TRBD2. The V gene end was trimmed by 0 bases and the J gene end by 7 bases; junction bases not matched to a gene: 9. The germline V gene has CDR1 SGDLS and CDR2 YYNGEE. The length of the CDR3 is 16 residues. The CDR3, as DNA: TGTGCCAGCAGCGTAGGCGTTAGCGGGAGCGGCAATACGCAGTATTTT. Protein product: CASSVGVSGSGNTQYF.

The chain uses TRBV28 and TRBJ2-7, with D maybe TRBD2 (5 bases). Germline CDR1 MDHEN, CDR2 SYDVKM. Trimming took off 10 bases at V and 1 base at J, with 17 bases between the two ends. This CDR3 is 14 amino acids long. The CDR3 is CANKEAEVSYEQYF. CDR3 nucleotides: TGTGCCAACAAGGAGGCCGAAGTTTCCTACGAGCAGTACTTC.

The chain couples TRBV20-1 to TRBJ1-5, with D possibly matching TRBD1 (5 bases). CDR3 length: 15 amino acids. Germline V gene lookup returns CDR1 DFQATT and CDR2 SNEGSKA (reference sequence). V was pared by 3 bases and J by 3 bases, with 15 bases between. The CDR3: CSASPPGLVNQPQHF. The CDR3, as DNA: TGCAGTGCTAGCCCACCGGGACTCGTCAATCAGCCCCAGCATTTT.

This clonotype came up once. This may be a read error: a much more frequent sequence differs by one nucleotide. The V and J genes are TRBV5-1 and TRBJ2-1; D unresolved. CDR1 and CDR2 (germline): SGHRS, YFSETQ. Trimming shortened V by 2 bases and J by 4 bases, and 10 bases separated the two germline ends. The CDR3 totals 14 residues. This CDR3 reads CASSFSQAYNEQFF. CDR3 bases: TGCGCCAGCAGCTTTAGTCAGGCTTACAATGAGCAGTTCTTC.

The sample holds many counts of this clonotype. The chain is built from TRBV5-1 and TRBJ2-5; tentative D call: TRBD2 (5 bases). Trimming removed 0 bases at V and 2 bases at J, with 14 bases between. In germline, CDR1 is SGHRS, CDR2 YFSETQ. The CDR3 is 16 residues long. The CDR3 nucleotides read TGCGCCAGCAGCTTGGCTGGTCTAGCAATGCAAGAGACCCAGTACTTC. Translated, it gives CASSLAGLAMQETQYF.

This chain joins TRBV27 and TRBJ2-7; TRBD1 aligns across 10 bases. Germline trimming cut 6 bases from V and 3 bases from J; bases unmatched to any gene: 2. The germline CDR1 and CDR2 sequences are MNHEY and SMNVEV (reference sequence). This CDR3 spans 13 amino acids. CDR3 bases: TGTGCCAGCAGGCGGGACAGGGGCTACGAGCAGTACTTC. Its protein is CASRRDRGYEQYF.